The T cell receptor beta chain described here comes from a study of cytomegalovirus exposure and HLA in healthy donors. General study results and limits: Rare TCR sequences dominated, though some public TCRs recurred in many donors. Within the 120 validation repertoires, first-cohort TCR clusters tended to co-occur, according to a later analysis. Reportedly, diagnosis of cytomegalovirus status by the classifier showed high specificity and sensitivity. There were a few CMV-associated chains whose specificity for CMV antigens was confirmed in vitro.

This CDR3 has 16 amino acids. Per the germline V gene, CDR1 is SGHTA and CDR2 is FQGNSA. V trimming: 3 bases; J trimming: 6 bases; junction bases outside the gene matches: 13. Repertoires were generated with immunoSEQ multiplex PCR, while TCRdb's copy carries only in-frame clones and drops some. Of over 100,000 clones in the sample, around nine tenths were seen once. About this clone: Its antigen is currently unknown.

The TCR sequence derives from a woman aged 18-35 years in good health and CMV-seronegative. Sequenced input: PBMCs. The genes are TRBV7-2 and TRBJ2-7; 8 bases fit TRBD1. The CDR3, as DNA: TGTGCCAGCAGCTTCCCCGCCAGGGGGCCAGATTCCGAGCAGTACTTC. It is translated as CASSFPARGPDSEQYF.